Below, 27 T cell receptor beta chains from the same sample are listed, as sequenced in a study of response to subunit inactivated influenza vaccine. Using its own MiXCR run on the RT-PCR reads, TCRdb lists one record per CDR3 protein. The sample has 600,000 to 850,000 distinct CDR3 sequences, approximately 14% seen once. Sequenced material: PBMCs from blood, taken 14 to 15 days before vaccination. These receptors all come from a man aged 50 to 60 who received an inactivated influenza vaccine.

This clonotype was seen at least ten times. This chain links TRBV30 with TRBJ2-7, with 8 bases that match TRBD1. V was clipped by 6 bases and J by 3 bases; unmatched bases: 4. The CDR3 is 12 residues long. CDR1 and CDR2 from the germline V gene are GTSNPN and SVGIG (reference sequence). CDR3: CACPGTGYEQYF. The CDR3 bases are TGTGCCTGCCCCGGGACAGGCTACGAGCAGTACTTC.

The V gene is TRBV9, the J gene TRBJ2-1, with D possibly TRBD1 on 5 matching bases. V was clipped by 0 bases and J by 4 bases, with 14 bases between them. There are 16 residues in the CDR3. Germline loops: CDR1 SGDLS, CDR2 YYNGEE. CDR3: CASSVEATEKYNEQFF. CDR3 DNA sequence: TGTGCCAGCAGCGTAGAGGCGACAGAAAAATACAATGAGCAGTTCTTC.

This rearrangement joins TRBV4-2 to TRBJ2-1; D possibly corresponds to TRBD1 (7 bases). The V gene lost 1 base and the J gene lost 2 bases, with 12 bases spanning the gap. Germline V lookup: CDR1 LGHNA, CDR2 YNFKEQ. The CDR3 spans 16 residues. The CDR3: CASSQAARGAYNEQFF. The CDR3 nucleotides read TGTGCCAGCAGCCAAGCCGCCAGGGGGGCCTACAATGAGCAGTTCTTC.

This clonotype was counted a few times. V gene TRBV20-1 combines with J gene TRBJ2-7; possible D gene TRBD1, 5 bases. The germline V gene encodes CDR1 DFQATT and CDR2 SNEGSKA (reference sequence). V shed 8 bases and J shed 4 bases, with 15 bases lying between them. This CDR3 contains 12 residues. The CDR3 sequence: CSTEPQGYEQYF. The CDR3 nucleotides read TGCAGTACTGAACCCCAGGGATACGAGCAGTACTTC.

In this sample, this clonotype turned up a few times. This chain connects TRBV20-1 to TRBJ2-1; D might be TRBD2 (6 bases). CDR3 length: 14 amino acids. The germline V gene has CDR1 DFQATT and CDR2 SNEGSKA (reference sequence). Trimming removed 4 bases from V and 0 bases from J, with 10 bases in between. CDR3 DNA: TGCAGTGCTATGGGCGGGGACTCCTACAATGAGCAGTTCTTC. Amino acids: CSAMGGDSYNEQFF.

V is TRBV18 and J is TRBJ2-3; either TRBD1 or TRBD2 may supply D (6 bases each). The CDR3 is made up of 14 amino acids. Per germline, CDR1 KGHSH and CDR2 LQKENI. V was trimmed by 6 bases and J by 4 bases, leaving 14 bases between them. CDR3 protein: CASSPGARADTQYF. Written as DNA, the CDR3 is TGTGCCAGCTCTCCGGGGGCCAGGGCAGATACGCAGTATTTT.

The chain has TRBV6-5 and TRBJ2-7; 10 nucleotides align to TRBD1. This CDR3 is built from 15 residues. The germline gives CDR1 MNHEY, CDR2 SVGAGI. With V trimmed by 2 bases and J by 3 bases, 4 bases remained unmatched. The CDR3 reads CASSYKGTGDYEQYF. The CDR3 DNA sequence: TGTGCCAGCAGTTACAAGGGGACAGGGGACTACGAGCAGTACTTC.

This clonotype occurred a few times. The DNA for the CDR3 is TGCGCCAGCAGCGAGACAGGGGGCATCTCTGAAGCTTTCTTT. Its translation: CASSETGGISEAFF. This chain connects TRBV5-1 to TRBJ1-1, with TRBD1 matching 10 bases. The CDR3 loop spans 14 amino acids. Per the germline V gene, CDR1 is SGHRS and CDR2 is YFSETQ. V was pared by 4 bases and J by 6 bases, with 6 bases of the junction left unmatched.

This clonotype came up many times. The chain carries TRBV28 and TRBJ2-2; a weak D match, TRBD2 (5 bases). The germline CDR1 and CDR2 sequences are MDHEN and SYDVKM. This CDR3 has 15 amino acids. V shed 6 bases and J shed 4 bases, with 15 bases lying between them. The CDR3 DNA reads as TGTGCCAGCAGCTTAACCGGGATCGTCACCGGGGAGCTGTTTTTT. Residues: CASSLTGIVTGELFF.

The chain joins TRBV6-2 or TRBV6-3 to TRBJ2-1; TRBD2 agrees at 15 bases. V lost 2 bases to trimming and J lost 0 bases; unmatched junction nucleotides: 8. Germline lookup yields CDR1 MNHEY and CDR2 SVGEGT. This CDR3 region has 20 residues. CDR3 amino acids: CASSYPRGLAGGSSYNEQFF. CDR3 nucleotides: TGTGCCAGCAGTTACCCGAGAGGACTAGCGGGGGGGAGCTCCTACAATGAGCAGTTCTTC.

This clonotype was detected only a few times. One end of the junction fails to match germline, which may point to a read error. The chain links TRBV20-1 to TRBJ1-1; D is ambiguous. The CDR3 is 12 residues long. From germline, CDR1 is DFQATT and CDR2 SNEGSKA (reference sequence). The CDR3 nucleotides read TGCAGTGCTAGAGATCCCACGGGCGACCCTAGTTGG. Its protein product is CSARDPTGDPSW.

This clonotype was observed many times. The rearrangement links TRBV6-2 or TRBV6-3 to TRBJ2-7; TRBD2 agrees at 13 bases. After removal of 6 bases from V and 2 bases from J, the junction contained 4 bases not matched to a gene. Germline CDR1 reads MNHEY; CDR2 reads SVGEGT. The CDR3 extends over 15 amino acids. CDR3 nucleotide sequence: TGTGCCAGCAGGCCTGGACTAGCGGGAGCCTACGAGCAGTACTTC. Its protein is CASRPGLAGAYEQYF.

This clonotype has more than one count but fewer than ten. V gene TRBV3-1 combines with J gene TRBJ2-6, with unresolved D. V lost 3 bases, J lost 2 bases, and 14 bases lay in between. This CDR3 contains 17 residues. Germline CDR1 and CDR2: LGHDT and YNNKEL (reference sequence). CDR3 nucleotide sequence: TGTGCCAGCAGCCATGGGTTAATGAAAGCTGGGGCCAACGTCCTGACTTTC. Amino acids: CASSHGLMKAGANVLTF.

The rearrangement uses TRBV24-1 and TRBJ1-5, with a tentative D call TRBD1 (6 bases). Trimming pared 2 bases from V and 4 bases from J, leaving 20 bases between. There are 18 residues in the CDR3. Per germline, CDR1 KGHDR and CDR2 SFDVKD. CDR3 nucleotide sequence: TGTGCCACCAGTGATTCGGGACAACTCCGAATAGGAAATCAGCCCCAGCATTTT. Translation: CATSDSGQLRIGNQPQHF.

V usage is TRBV13 and J usage is TRBJ1-1, with 7 bases fitting TRBD1. The CDR3 totals 13 residues. The V segment lost 5 bases and the J segment 11 bases; nucleotides outside the gene matches: 11. Germline lookup yields CDR1 PRHDT and CDR2 FYEKMQ (reference sequence). The CDR3 is CASSPDRAEKAFF. DNA for the CDR3: TGTGCCAGCAGCCCAGACAGGGCCGAGAAGGCTTTCTTT.

This clonotype turned up a few times. The DNA for the CDR3 is TGTGCCAGCAGTGACCGCGGGATGGGCCGCACAGATACGCAGTATTTT. It yields the protein CASSDRGMGRTDTQYF. The chain is built from TRBV6-1 and TRBJ2-3; tentatively, D is TRBD2 (6 bases). Germline V gives CDR1 MNHNS, CDR2 SASEGT. Trimming removed 3 bases from V and 1 base from J, with 14 bases in between. The CDR3 is made up of 16 amino acids.

This clonotype has just one count. The chain is built from TRBV5-1 and TRBJ2-7, with 11 positions matching TRBD2. This CDR3 has 16 amino acids. V gave up 0 bases and J gave up 0 bases; unmatched junction bases: 2. The germline V gene has CDR1 SGHRS and CDR2 YFSETQ. CDR3 sequence: CASSLAGTSGSYEQYF. CDR3 nucleotides: TGCGCCAGCAGCTTGGCCGGGACTAGCGGCTCCTACGAGCAGTACTTC.

The chain joins TRBV11-2 to TRBJ1-2, with D perhaps TRBD1 (6 bases). The length of the CDR3 is 15 residues. Germline values: CDR1 SGHAT, CDR2 FQNNGV. V was cut by 0 bases and J by 3 bases, with 11 bases left in between. CDR3 sequence: CASSLDPRQDYGYTF. CDR3 DNA sequence: TGTGCCAGCAGCTTAGACCCAAGACAGGACTATGGCTACACCTTC.

This clonotype was recorded a few times. The V gene is TRBV6-1, the J gene TRBJ2-7; D might be TRBD1 or TRBD2, each matching 5 bases. Germline-derived CDR1 and CDR2 are MNHNS and SASEGT. The CDR3 is made up of 16 amino acids. The V gene lost 6 bases and the J gene lost 1 base, with 19 bases spanning the gap. The DNA for the CDR3 is TGTGCCAGCAGCCCAGGGCGTGTGGCGGGTTCCTACGAGCAGTACTTC. It is translated as CASSPGRVAGSYEQYF.

This clonotype has more than one count but fewer than ten. The gene calls are TRBV20-1 and TRBJ1-5; TRBD1 matches 7 bases. Germline assignment: CDR1 DFQATT and CDR2 SNEGSKA (reference sequence). The length of the CDR3 is 13 residues. With V trimmed by 0 bases and J by 7 bases, 3 bases remained unmatched. The CDR3, as DNA: TGCAGTGCTAGAGAACAGGGGAACCAGCCCCAGCATTTT. This encodes CSAREQGNQPQHF.

This clonotype was observed a handful of times. This chain links TRBV12-3 or TRBV12-4 with TRBJ1-1; a possible D gene is TRBD1 (5 bases). This CDR3 spans 16 amino acids. V lost 3 bases and J 5 bases, leaving 19 bases between the germline ends. The CDR3 spells CASSFTPVRGETEAFF. The DNA of the CDR3 is TGTGCCAGCAGTTTTACACCGGTACGGGGCGAGACTGAAGCTTTCTTT.

This clonotype appeared many times. V gene TRBV6-2 or TRBV6-3 combines with J gene TRBJ2-1; D is possibly TRBD2 (5 bases). CDR1 is MNHEY, CDR2 SVGEGT, per germline. CDR3 length equals 15 residues. Trimming removed 4 bases from V and 9 bases from J, with 19 bases in between. In DNA, the CDR3 is TGTGCCAGCAGTTCTCTAGCCCGAGGATCCGCTGAGCAGTTCTTC. Translation gives CASSSLARGSAEQFF.

This clonotype was detected only a few times. The gene calls are TRBV7-2 and TRBJ2-1; TRBD2 aligns across 11 bases. The length of the CDR3 is 16 residues. J lost 7 bases, V lost 1 base, and 6 bases had no gene match. CDR1 is SGHTA, CDR2 FQGNSA, per germline. CDR3 bases: TGTGCCAGCAGCTTAGTGTCTAGCGGGGGGAGGAATGAGCAGTTCTTC. Residues: CASSLVSSGGRNEQFF.

This sequence joins TRBV2 and TRBJ2-4; the match to TRBD2 covers 9 bases. Germline V gene sequence: CDR1 SNHLY, CDR2 FYNNEI. After removal of 4 bases from V and 1 base from J, the junction contained 8 bases not matched to a gene. The CDR3 runs 17 residues. As DNA, the CDR3 is TGTGCCAGCAGTGCCCTTAGCGGGAGACAGGCCAAAAACATTCAGTACTTC. This codes for CASSALSGRQAKNIQYF.

At least ten counts were recorded for this clonotype. The rearrangement uses TRBV12-3 or TRBV12-4 and TRBJ1-1; tentatively, D is TRBD1 (6 bases). This CDR3 contains 14 residues. The germline V and J ends were trimmed by 3 bases and 4 bases, with 12 bases remaining between them. The CDR3 spells CASSFQGSGTEAFF. The CDR3 DNA reads TGTGCCAGCAGTTTTCAGGGGTCGGGCACTGAAGCTTTCTTT.

V is TRBV6-5 and J is TRBJ1-5; D is possibly TRBD1 (5 bases). The V and J ends lost 0 bases and 6 bases respectively, with 15 bases between them. Germline-derived CDR1 and CDR2 are MNHEY and SVGAGI. There are 16 residues in the CDR3. Here the CDR3 DNA reads TGTGCCAGCAGTTACTCGTATGGGGGGGAGAGTCAGCCCCAGCATTTT. Its translation is CASSYSYGGESQPQHF.

At least ten counts were recorded for this clonotype. This chain uses TRBV6-2 or TRBV6-3 with TRBJ1-5; 8 bases match TRBD1. The CDR3 has 14 amino acids. CDR1 MNHEY and CDR2 SVGEGT come from the germline V gene. With 2 bases clipped from V and 6 bases from J, the junction kept 3 bases outside the gene matches. CDR3 in amino acids: CASSYRTGFQPQHF. In DNA, the CDR3 is TGTGCCAGCAGTTACCGGACAGGGTTTCAGCCCCAGCATTTT.